This T cell receptor (beta chain) was sequenced in a study of regulatory T cells in long-lasting Graves disease. This clonotype was recorded at least ten times. As yet, its antigen is unknown. Study results and limitations: Persistent Graves' patients possessed reduced TCR diversity relative to recently diagnosed ones.

Combining iRepertoire HTBI primers with Arm-PCR of CDR3 regions, the authors built TCR beta libraries. From the multiplex PCR reads, TCRdb called clonotypes with MiXCR, one entry per CDR3 protein. This sample has 550,000 or so distinct CDR3 sequences, with around 12% found just once. Time point noted: newly diagnosed GD, antithyroid drugs for less than 3 months. With RNA extracted from PBMCs as input, the TCR library was made. The same data also went into a second study, on T cells in Graves' hyperthyroidism and ophthalmopathy. That source reports: Graves' hyperthyroidism was deemed stable absent ophthalmopathy progression within 18 months. HTBI primers drove first-round RT-PCR of the TCR CDR3. Blood also held most thyroid clonotypes expanded beyond 0.001.

The receptor was derived from a woman aged 25 to 39 with Graves disease. This specimen consisted of peripheral blood mononuclear cells (PBMCs), obtained at new diagnosis, from a patient treated with antithyroid drugs.

CDR3 sequence: CASVGLAGSGEQFF. For the CDR3, the DNA is TGTGCCAGCGTCGGACTAGCGGGATCGGGTGAGCAGTTCTTC. The chain couples TRBV11-1 to TRBJ2-1, with 12 nucleotides matching TRBD2. With V trimmed by 8 bases and J by 9 bases, 8 bases remained unmatched. This CDR3 has 14 amino acids. In germline, CDR1 is SGHAT, CDR2 FQDESV (reference sequence).